The T cell receptor (beta chain) described here comes from a study of T cell responses to AZD1222 COVID-19 vaccine. Repertoires were generated with immunoSEQ multiplex PCR, while TCRdb's copy carries only in-frame clones and drops some. This table has around 60,000 clones, 85% to 90% appearing once. In this sample, this clone turned up a few times. The antigen remains unidentified. Trimming removed 0 bases from V and 8 bases from J, with 11 bases in between. Germline-derived CDR1 and CDR2 are LNHNV and YYDKDF (reference sequence). The CDR3 runs 15 residues. Notes on the study in general: Donors, mostly white British, included more females; clonal diversity was possibly underestimated.

The TCR sequence derives from an adult in good health. This rearrangement joins TRBV15 to TRBJ1-6; a weak D match, TRBD1 (6 bases). This sample comprised peripheral blood, obtained on day 0 of AZD1222 vaccination. The CDR3 DNA is TGTGCCACCAGCAGAGATCCAGGGGCCGATTCACCCCTCCACTTT. Protein: CATSRDPGADSPLHF. Drawing the rest from reference TRBV15 and TRBJ1-6, the complete variable domain is DAMVIQNPRYQVTQFGKPVTLSCSQTLNHNVMYWYQQKSSQAPKLLFHYYDKDFNNEADTPDNFQSRRPNTSFCFLDIRSPGLGDTAMYLCATSRDPGADSPLHFGNGTRLTVT.